The 27 T cell receptor beta chains reported below all come from one sample, sequenced in a study of T-cell reconstitution after alpha-beta-depleted transplantation in children listed by TCRdb under 2016. Sample treatment or condition, as interpreted from the label and publication: allogeneic hematopoietic cell transplantation with graft depleted of TCRalphabeta T cells and CD19 B cells. The receptor library was made with PCR. The instrument was an Illumina HiSeq 2500. Molecular barcoding was employed in the preparation of TCR libraries, with unique molecular identifiers being used to normalize TCRbeta repertoire quantification. TCRdb trimmed public reads at Q25 via fastp, called clones via MiXCR and kept in-frame beta chains. Each entry merges the rows of one CDR3 protein and shows their most common DNA and genes. For this sample the table gives hundreds of thousands of distinct CDR3 sequences, of which roughly 13% were detected only once. Together, the top ten hold approximately 2% of the sample.

Here the sequenced sample was PBMCs, mostly from graft donor cells, taken 360 days after TCRalphabeta/CD19-depleted stem cell transplant. The receptors come from a male patient under 18 who had a stem cell transplant for acute myeloid leukemia, so the T cells may come from the graft donor.

This clonotype was seen repeatedly, ten times or more. The germline gene is not matched at one end of the junction; a read error may be the cause. The chain couples TRBV7-7 to TRBJ2-1; 12 nucleotides match TRBD2. CDR1 and CDR2 from the germline V gene are SSHAT and FNYEAQ (reference sequence). The length of the CDR3 is 16 residues. CDR3 DNA: TGTGCTAGCAGAAGACTAGCGGGAGAGTCCTACAATGAGCAGTTCTTC. This encodes CASRRLAGESYNEQFF. Based on the CDR3 plus reference TRBV7-7 and TRBJ2-1, the full variable domain is GAGVSQSPRYKVTKRGQDVTLRCDPISSHATLYWYQQALGQGPEFLTYFNYEAQPDKSGLPSDRFSAERPEGSISTLTIQRTEQRDSAMYRCASRRLAGESYNEQFFGPGTRLTVL.

This clonotype was recorded many times. V is TRBV20-1 and J is TRBJ2-3; D not certain. Germline V lookup: CDR1 DFQATT, CDR2 SNEGSKA (reference sequence). The CDR3 sequence is 12 residues long. The germline V and J ends were trimmed by 4 bases and 0 bases, with 5 bases remaining between them. This chain's CDR3 is CSATTSTDTQYF. Here the CDR3 DNA reads TGCAGTGCTACTACAAGCACAGATACGCAGTATTTT.

The rearrangement joins TRBV7-2 to TRBJ2-1; 12 bases fit TRBD2. Trimming at V came to 0 bases and at J to 3 bases, leaving 15 bases not matched to a gene. Looked up from germline, CDR1 is SGHTA and CDR2 is FQGNSA. This CDR3 has 21 residues. This CDR3 reads CASSLAGPTSGRRRGYNEQFF. CDR3 DNA sequence: TGTGCCAGCAGCTTAGCTGGGCCGACTAGCGGGAGACGAAGAGGCTACAATGAGCAGTTCTTC.

In DNA form, the CDR3 reads TGCGCCAGCAGCTCGTTAGCGGGAGGGCGGGTGGATGAGCAGTTCTTC. Protein product: CASSSLAGGRVDEQFF. The gene calls are TRBV5-1 and TRBJ2-1, with 11 bases matching TRBD2. CDR3 length: 16 amino acids. Per the germline V gene, CDR1 is SGHRS and CDR2 is YFSETQ. The V segment lost 3 bases and the J segment 8 bases; nucleotides outside the gene matches: 10.

This clonotype was counted many times. The rearrangement links TRBV7-2 to TRBJ2-1; 12 bases fit TRBD2. The length of the CDR3 is 16 residues. V trimming: 4 bases; J trimming: 4 bases; junction bases outside the gene matches: 5. CDR1 and CDR2 (germline): SGHTA, FQGNSA. CDR3 sequence: CASSSGLAGLYNEQFF. In DNA, the CDR3 is TGTGCCAGCAGCTCGGGACTAGCGGGCCTATACAATGAGCAGTTCTTC.

In this sample, this clonotype turned up many times. This sequence joins TRBV12-3 or TRBV12-4 and TRBJ2-5, with D unclear. V lost 4 bases to trimming and J lost 2 bases, with 14 bases between them. The CDR3 consists of 15 residues. The CDR3 here is CASSSTSRLQETQYF. Written as DNA, the CDR3 is TGTGCCAGCAGTTCGACATCCAGACTTCAAGAGACCCAGTACTTC.

This clonotype appeared a few times. The chain uses TRBV4-1 and TRBJ2-7, with 12 bases fitting TRBD2. V dropped 0 bases and J dropped 0; count of bases not matched to a gene: 18. The CDR3 covers 22 residues. Germline values: CDR1 MGHRA, CDR2 YSYEKL. The CDR3 region has the DNA TGCGCCAGCAGCCAAGATACGGGGCAACCGGGACTAGCGGGCGGTATCTCCTACGAGCAGTACTTC. Its protein is CASSQDTGQPGLAGGISYEQYF.

The sample holds a few counts of this clonotype. The chain couples TRBV5-1 to TRBJ2-7; tentative D call: TRBD2 (6 bases). Per germline, CDR1 SGHRS and CDR2 YFSETQ. V gave up 0 bases and J gave up 2 bases, with 9 bases separating them. The CDR3 runs to 14 residues. CDR3 sequence reads: CASSLGREPYEQYF. The CDR3 DNA is TGCGCCAGCAGCTTGGGGCGGGAACCCTACGAGCAGTACTTC. Variable domain in full (rest from reference TRBV5-1 and TRBJ2-7): KAGVTQTPRYLIKTRGQQVTLSCSPISGHRSVSWYQQTPGQGLQFLFEYFSETQRNKGNFPGRFSGRQFSNSRSEMNVSTLELGDSALYLCASSLGREPYEQYFGPGTRLTVT.

The chain is built from TRBV4-2 and TRBJ2-7; TRBD1 matches at 8 bases. V was pared by 3 bases and J by 4 bases, with 23 bases of the junction left unmatched. CDR3 length equals 20 residues. The V gene's germline CDR1 is LGHNA and CDR2 YNFKEQ. For the CDR3, the DNA is TGTGCCAGCAGCCAGGTGAGCCGTCCTCTTCAGGGGGACAGGCGTTACGAGCAGTACTTC. It yields the protein CASSQVSRPLQGDRRYEQYF.

This clonotype was seen more than once but under ten times. CDR3 amino acids: CASSQSRLPPYEQYF. The CDR3 nucleotides are TGCGCCAGCAGCCAATCTCGACTACCCCCTTACGAGCAGTACTTC. The chain is built from TRBV4-3 and TRBJ2-7, with D perhaps TRBD2 (5 bases). The V end lost 2 bases, the J end lost 4 bases, and 15 bases lay between the germline ends. Per germline, CDR1 LGHNA and CDR2 YSLEER. The CDR3 is made up of 15 amino acids.

There are many counts of this clonotype. The chain combines TRBV7-9 with TRBJ2-2, with D tentatively TRBD1 or TRBD2 (6 bases each). V lost 5 bases to trimming and J lost 5 bases, with 15 bases between them. Germline CDR1 is SEHNR and CDR2 is FQNEAQ (reference sequence). This CDR3 spans 15 amino acids. CDR3 sequence reads: CASSRTAGGTGELFF. The CDR3 bases are TGTGCCAGCAGCCGGACAGCGGGTGGTACCGGGGAGCTGTTTTTT.

Comment on this clonotype: A read error is possible here, since a much larger clone lies one base away. This chain joins TRBV12-3 or TRBV12-4 and TRBJ2-5; a weak D match, TRBD2 (5 bases). The CDR3 loop spans 16 amino acids. V was clipped by 3 bases and J by 2 bases, with 16 bases between them. The CDR3 DNA reads TGTGCCAGCAGTTTGGGCGGCGGGCTGGCTCAAGAGACCCAGTACTTC. Translation gives CASSLGGGLAQETQYF.

This clonotype showed up just a few times. The CDR3 spells CASSLVDLGPGEYKETQYF. CDR3 DNA sequence: TGTGCCAGCAGCTTGGTAGATCTAGGGCCGGGGGAATATAAAGAGACCCAGTACTTC. The V gene is TRBV11-2, the J gene TRBJ2-5; tentatively, D is TRBD2 (6 bases). Trimming stripped 3 bases from V and 3 bases from J, with 26 bases between. CDR3 size: 19 residues. Germline CDR1 SGHAT, CDR2 FQNNGV.

This sequence joins TRBV6-1 and TRBJ2-1, with 10 bases matching TRBD1. Unmatched junction bases numbered 6, after V lost 7 bases and J lost 6 bases. CDR1 and CDR2 from the germline V gene are MNHNS and SASEGT. The CDR3 loop spans 14 amino acids. The CDR3 nucleotides are TGTGCCAGCATCCTATGGGACAGGGGCAATGAGCAGTTCTTC. The encoded protein is CASILWDRGNEQFF.

The V and J genes are TRBV5-4 and TRBJ2-1; 7 bases are a match to TRBD2. The CDR3 is 16 amino acids. From germline, CDR1 is SGHNT and CDR2 YYREEE (reference sequence). Trimming took 5 bases from V and 0 from J; bases not matched to a gene: 8. Here the CDR3 reads CASRPQRGNSYNEQFF. The CDR3 DNA follows: TGTGCCAGCAGACCCCAGCGGGGAAACTCCTACAATGAGCAGTTCTTC.

There are a few counts of this clonotype. The chain joins TRBV9 to TRBJ2-7; D perhaps matches TRBD2 (5 bases). CDR3 size: 14 residues. Germline lookup yields CDR1 SGDLS and CDR2 YYNGEE. V was trimmed by 2 bases and J by 5 bases, leaving 14 bases between them. The chain's CDR3 is CASSVHSAGDEQYF. The CDR3 nucleotides are TGTGCCAGCAGCGTCCATAGCGCGGGCGACGAGCAGTACTTC.

This clonotype showed up many times. The CDR3 sequence is CASEVAGATKNIQYF. CDR3 nucleotides: TGTGCCAGCGAGGTCGCCGGGGCGACCAAAAACATTCAGTACTTC. V gene TRBV28 combines with J gene TRBJ2-4; D might be TRBD1 or TRBD2, each matching 5 bases. The CDR3 covers 15 residues. Germline CDR1 reads MDHEN; CDR2 reads SYDVKM. The V end was cut by 8 bases, the J end by 2 bases, with 16 bases between. Drawing the rest from reference TRBV28 and TRBJ2-4, the complete variable domain is DVKVTQSSRYLVKRTGEKVFLECVQDMDHENMFWYRQDPGLGLRLIYFSYDVKMKEKGDIPEGYSVSREKKERFSLILESASTNQTSMYLCASEVAGATKNIQYFGAGTRLSVL.

The chain joins TRBV4-3 to TRBJ2-7; 8 bases match TRBD1. V dropped 3 bases and J dropped 3; count of bases not matched to a gene: 10. The germline V gene encodes CDR1 LGHNA and CDR2 YSLEER. The CDR3 length is 16 residues. CDR3 loop: CASSHLGQGGSYEQYF. CDR3 DNA: TGCGCCAGCAGCCACCTCGGACAGGGAGGAAGCTACGAGCAGTACTTC.

The chain has TRBV7-9 and TRBJ2-7; D gene unclear. Germline CDR1 and CDR2: SEHNR and FQNEAQ (reference sequence). V dropped 2 bases and J dropped 3 bases, with 14 bases sitting between them. This CDR3 is built from 15 residues. This chain's CDR3 is CASSLNPGRDYEQYF. In DNA form, the CDR3 reads TGTGCCAGCAGCTTAAATCCGGGCAGAGACTACGAGCAGTACTTC.

This clonotype has more than one count but fewer than ten. This rearrangement joins TRBV19 to TRBJ2-3; D gene uncertain. Trimming stripped 9 bases from V and 4 bases from J, with 8 bases between. CDR1 and CDR2 (germline): LNHDA, SQIVND (reference sequence). The CDR3 totals 11 residues. The CDR3 protein is CASRAPDTQYF. For the CDR3, the DNA is TGTGCCAGCCGGGCCCCAGATACGCAGTATTTT.

This clonotype was counted at least ten times. V usage is TRBV28 and J usage is TRBJ2-1; maybe TRBD2 (5 bases). This CDR3 has 14 amino acids. Trimming left V 10 bases short and J 0 bases short, with 13 bases between. Germline V gene sequence: CDR1 MDHEN, CDR2 SYDVKM. DNA of the CDR3: TGTGCCACCAAACTAGATCCCTCCTACAATGAGCAGTTCTTC. Translated: CATKLDPSYNEQFF.

This clonotype was seen a few times. The rearrangement joins TRBV19 to TRBJ2-2; weak D call: TRBD2 (5 bases). The CDR3 is 14 amino acids. Germline assignment: CDR1 LNHDA and CDR2 SQIVND (reference sequence). V was shortened by 7 bases and J by 4 bases, with 13 bases between the two germline ends. In DNA form, the CDR3 reads TGTGCCAGTAACCAAAAACGGGGCACCGGGGAGCTGTTTTTT. Protein product: CASNQKRGTGELFF.

This chain links TRBV4-3 with TRBJ2-3; a possible D gene is TRBD2 (5 bases). The CDR3 runs to 15 residues. V was cut by 0 bases and J by 0 bases, with 7 bases left in between. CDR1 and CDR2 (germline): LGHNA, YSLEER. CDR3 coding DNA: TGCGCCAGCAGCCAAGAGGAGCGGAGCACAGATACGCAGTATTTT. Translated, it gives CASSQEERSTDTQYF.

V is TRBV28 and J is TRBJ1-5; tentative D call: TRBD1 (5 bases). Trimming left V 3 bases short and J 4 bases short, with 22 bases between. CDR3 length: 18 amino acids. In germline, CDR1 is MDHEN, CDR2 SYDVKM. The CDR3, as DNA: TGTGCCAGCAGTTTGTGGGCGCATTTCTGGGGACGAAATCAGCCCCAGCATTTT. Translation: CASSLWAHFWGRNQPQHF.

This clonotype came up a few times. Written as DNA, the CDR3 is TGCAGCGCTCTACCGACTTTGACGGCCACCTCTGAAGCTTTCTTT. It translates to CSALPTLTATSEAFF. This sequence joins TRBV29-1 and TRBJ1-1; D ambiguous. The germline gives CDR1 SQVTM, CDR2 ANQGSEA. The germline V and J ends were trimmed by 7 bases and 6 bases, with 24 bases remaining between them. The CDR3 has 15 residues.

This clonotype was counted between two and nine times. This chain joins TRBV6-2 or TRBV6-3 and TRBJ2-1; weak D call: TRBD2 (5 bases). Germline V gene data show CDR1 as MNHEY and CDR2 as SVGEGT. V dropped 6 bases and J dropped 2 bases, with 17 bases sitting between them. CDR3 length: 16 amino acids. In DNA, the CDR3 is TGTGCCAGCAGCCCCCTAGGTAGCGTCACCTACAATGAGCAGTTCTTC. Translating gives CASSPLGSVTYNEQFF.

This clonotype occurred many times. The rearrangement uses TRBV20-1 and TRBJ2-7; 7 positions match TRBD1. The germline V gene encodes CDR1 DFQATT and CDR2 SNEGSKA (reference sequence). J lost 1 base, V lost 6 bases, and 9 bases had no gene match. The CDR3 contains 14 residues. The DNA for the CDR3 is TGCAGTGCACAACAGGGGATTTTTTCCTACGAGCAGTACTTC. Its protein is CSAQQGIFSYEQYF.